This T cell receptor (beta chain) originates from a study of T cell clusters in autoimmune cytopenias. About 39,000 genome equivalents of blood DNA were amplified for TRB. Multiplex touch-down PCR amplified TRB using TRB-A and TRB-B pools in one tube. TCRdb re-called the multiplex PCR reads and shows each CDR3 protein once, DNA omitted. The sample holds some 4,900 distinct CDR3 sequences. Separately, the same data were catalogued under a study of T cell repertoires in aging, cancer and after chemotherapy.

The receptor was isolated from a human donor with chronic lymphocytic leukemia. The donor label of this sample is uncertain. The sample was peripheral blood.

The CDR3 spells CASSLRPGQGRTGELFF. The chain has TRBV7-6 and TRBJ2-2; TCRdb reports TRBD1, a call that lacks DNA to check it against. The CDR3 is made up of 17 amino acids. CDR1 is SGHVS, CDR2 FNYEAQ, per germline.